This TCR beta chain is from a study of blood T cell repertoires in COVID-19. Sequencing was performed with immunoSEQ multiplex PCR; in TCRdb, only in-frame clones are kept and a portion is missing. This table has some 300,000 clones, over 80% appearing once. The CDR3 has 18 amino acids. CDR1 MGHRA and CDR2 YSYEKL come from the germline V gene. Germline trimming cut 5 bases from V and 4 bases from J; bases unmatched to any gene: 13. Sequencing used peripheral blood. This chain uses TRBV4-1 with TRBJ2-2, with 10 bases fitting TRBD1. This TCR was sampled from a woman in her 50s with COVID-19, enrolled during active disease. CDR3 in amino acids: CASSVRDRGFRFTGELFF. The CDR3 DNA sequence: TGCGCCAGCAGCGTCCGGGACAGGGGTTTTAGATTCACCGGGGAGCTGTTTTTT.